This T cell receptor beta chain was sequenced in a study of blood T cell repertoires in COVID-19. Across the whole study: The origin of the acute and convalescent COVID-19 samples was the United States, Italy and Spain. PBMCs, B-cell-depleted T cells, or T cells were the source of the cDNA or gDNA that made up the material.

The germline V gene has CDR1 MDHEN and CDR2 SYDVKM. Trimming at V came to 2 bases and at J to 5 bases, leaving 5 bases not matched to a gene. The CDR3 runs to 15 residues. Authors' data handling: Amplification of reference gene primers was used by the study to estimate nucleated cell counts. Sequencing used immunoSEQ multiplex PCR; TCRdb keeps in-frame clones, though not all of them. The DNA was the basis for D and trimming; V, J and clone size are from that table. The data contain some 69,000 clones, 80% to 90% of them singletons. This chain links TRBV28 with TRBJ2-5, with 10 bases that match TRBD1. This receptor was identified in a woman aged 70 to 79 with acute or convalescent COVID-19. Sequencing was carried out using peripheral blood. The chain's CDR3 is CASSLAEGQGETQYF. The CDR3 bases are TGTGCCAGCAGTTTAGCCGAGGGACAGGGGGAGACCCAGTACTTC.